This entry concerns a single T cell receptor (beta chain). CDR1 is MNHEY and CDR2 is SMNVEV in the germline V gene (reference sequence). V was clipped by 6 bases and J by 3 bases; unmatched bases: 9. This CDR3 spans 15 amino acids. Each CDR3 protein is one row after TCRdb ran MiXCR on the 5' RACE reads. The sample carries about 160,000 distinct CDR3 sequences, 25% to 40% recorded once. The sample originates from a study of T-cell memory formation after mild COVID-19. This chain joins TRBV27 and TRBJ2-3, with 7 bases lining up with TRBD1. The sample taken for sequencing was PBMCs or a T cell subset sorted from them (not recorded which). The receptor comes from an adult woman who had mild COVID-19 (a few samples of this study predate the infection). Cell type and time point are not known. The CDR3 nucleotides are TGTGCCAGCAGCTACAAAACAGGGGAGACAGATACGCAGTATTTT. It yields the protein CASSYKTGETDTQYF.